This T cell receptor (beta chain) was sequenced during a study of T cell repertoires in cytomegalovirus infection. Study-wide results and caveats: HLA-C-restricted TCR beta clonotypes specific for CMV led the ex vivo response.

TCRdb independently ran MiXCR on the reads; one entry per CDR3 protein. The profile covers some 940,000 distinct CDR3 sequences, with roughly 30% appearing a single time and about 14% taken by the ten largest. The CDR3 loop spans 17 amino acids. V lost 0 bases and J 5 bases, leaving 19 bases between the germline ends. CDR1 SGHAT and CDR2 FQNNGV come from the germline V gene. Concerning this clonotype: As yet, its antigen is unknown.

This clonotype was obtained from a human donor in good health (CMV status not recorded). Some clones in this sample may be carry-over from other donors' samples. The rearrangement joins TRBV11-2 to TRBJ2-5; the D gene is possibly TRBD2 (5 bases). The sequencing here drew on cultured CD8+ T cells from PBMCs, taken from culture after CMV antigen stimulation. The CDR3 loop is CASSLDAAGQPWETQYF. CDR3 nucleotides: TGTGCCAGCAGCTTAGATGCGGCGGGCCAGCCCTGGGAGACCCAGTACTTC. The full variable domain, rest sourced from reference TRBV11-2 and TRBJ2-5, is EAGVAQSPRYKIIEKRQSVAFWCNPISGHATLYWYQQILGQGPKLLIQFQNNGVVDDSQLPKDRFSAERLKGVDSTLKIQPAKLEDSAVYLCASSLDAAGQPWETQYFGPGTRLLVL.